The rows below give T cell receptor beta chains drawn from one sample of a study of beta chain features in type 1 diabetes. Measured with immunoSEQ multiplex PCR; TCRdb has only the in-frame clones, and not every one. Seen here are 250,000 to 400,000 clones, approximately 15% observed once, and the top ten hold more than 6.5%. Sequenced: central memory CD4+ T cells from blood. These TCRs come from a man aged 30 to 45 in good health. Each CDR3 is given with its conserved first and last residue. D genes are given only for firm matches. Clone size, where shown, is once, few, many, or a class for clones that have expanded.

J: TRBJ2-3
D: NA
size: few
V: TRBV6-5
DNA: TGTGCCAGCAGAACGGGCCCGCCAGGCACAGATACGCAGTATTTT
CDR3: CASRTGPPGTDTQYF

J: TRBJ2-1
D: NA
size: NA
V: TRBV9
DNA: TGTGCCAGCAGCATCTACAACTCTGCAGTTGAGCAGTTCTTC
CDR3: CASSIYNSAVEQFF

J: TRBJ1-2
D: NA
size: NA
V: TRBV20-1
DNA: TGCAGTGCGAGACTGACGTCTTGGACCTTC
CDR3: CSARLTSWTF

J: TRBJ2-1
D: TRBD1
size: few
V: TRBV5-8
DNA: TGTGCCAGCAGCTTGGACAGGGGAGCCTACAATGAGCAGTTCTTC
CDR3: CASSLDRGAYNEQFF

J: TRBJ1-2
D: TRBD1
size: NA
V: TRBV5-4
DNA: TGTGCCAGCAGTTCCCCGGACAGGGGACGGGGCTACACCTTC
CDR3: CASSSPDRGRGYTF

J: TRBJ1-2
D: NA
size: NA
V: TRBV4-1
DNA: TGCGCCAGCAGCCAAGTATTCGACAGGCTAGCCGGTTTAGACTATGGCTACACCTTC
CDR3: CASSQVFDRLAGLDYGYTF

J: TRBJ2-1
D: NA
size: many
V: TRBV2
DNA: TGTGCCAGCAGTGAAAAATTCGGACAGACGCTCAATGAGCAGTTCTTC
CDR3: CASSEKFGQTLNEQFF

J: TRBJ2-5
D: NA
size: NA
V: TRBV4-1
DNA: TGCGCCAGCAGCCAAGATCAGGGATCAGAGACCCAGTACTTC
CDR3: CASSQDQGSETQYF

J: TRBJ1-6
D: NA
size: few
V: TRBV6-5
DNA: TGTGCCAGCAGTTACGGTCGATCACCCCTCCACTTT
CDR3: CASSYGRSPLHF

J: TRBJ1-4
D: NA
size: once
V: TRBV6-1
DNA: TGTGCCAGCAGTGTCAGATGGCCCCCGGGCAGTGAAAAACTGTTTTTT
CDR3: CASSVRWPPGSEKLFF

J: TRBJ1-1
D: NA
size: few
V: TRBV6-5
DNA: TGTGCCAGCGGCCTGGGGATGAACACTGAAGCTTTCTTT
CDR3: CASGLGMNTEAFF

J: TRBJ2-1
D: TRBD2
size: few
V: TRBV5-4
DNA: TGTGCCAGCAGCAGAGAGTTCCCGACTAGCCTAGGAGACCAGTTCTTC
CDR3: CASSREFPTSLGDQFF

J: TRBJ2-3
D: NA
size: NA
V: TRBV5-4
DNA: TGTGCCAGCAGCTTATCGTCTGTTGGCCCAGATACGCAGTATTTT
CDR3: CASSLSSVGPDTQYF

J: TRBJ2-2
D: NA
size: few
V: TRBV30
DNA: TGTGCCTGGAGTGTACTAGGGAAGGCCGGGGAGCTGTTTTTT
CDR3: CAWSVLGKAGELFF

J: TRBJ2-5
D: NA
size: NA
V: TRBV7-8
DNA: TGTGCCAGCAACCCCTTGGGGGGCCACCGACAAGAGACCCAGTACTTC
CDR3: CASNPLGGHRQETQYF

J: TRBJ2-1
D: TRBD2
size: many
V: TRBV7-9
DNA: TGTGCCAGCAGCCAAGTAGCGGGAGGCTACAATGAGCAGTTCTTC
CDR3: CASSQVAGGYNEQFF

J: TRBJ2-6
D: NA
size: many
V: TRBV2
DNA: TGTGCCAGCAGTGAAGAACTGGGTACGGGGGTCCTGACTTTC
CDR3: CASSEELGTGVLTF

J: TRBJ2-5
D: NA
size: many
V: TRBV4-1
DNA: TGCGCCAGCAGCCAAGCCGGAGGGCCGTTCGAGACCCAGTACTTC
CDR3: CASSQAGGPFETQYF

J: TRBJ2-2
D: NA
size: few
V: TRBV30
DNA: TGTGCCTGGAGTGTCCCCAAAGCGGGCCAGCCGAACACCGGGGAGCTGTTTTTT
CDR3: CAWSVPKAGQPNTGELFF

J: TRBJ2-1
D: NA
size: NA
V: TRBV4-1
DNA: TGTGCCAGCGGCTCCAATGAGCAGTTCTTC
CDR3: CASGSNEQFF

J: TRBJ2-6
D: NA
size: NA
V: TRBV5-1
DNA: TGCGCCAGCAGCCCCGAACCGGTCTCTGGGGCCAACGTCCTGACTTTC
CDR3: CASSPEPVSGANVLTF

J: TRBJ1-1
D: NA
size: few
V: TRBV11-3
DNA: TGTGCCAGCAGCCACCCCGGGAGGTCCGAGGCTTTCTTT
CDR3: CASSHPGRSEAFF

J: TRBJ1-1
D: TRBD1
size: few
V: TRBV7-2
DNA: TGTGCCAGCAGCTTAGCTTGGACAGGACCCGGTGAAGCTTTCTTT
CDR3: CASSLAWTGPGEAFF